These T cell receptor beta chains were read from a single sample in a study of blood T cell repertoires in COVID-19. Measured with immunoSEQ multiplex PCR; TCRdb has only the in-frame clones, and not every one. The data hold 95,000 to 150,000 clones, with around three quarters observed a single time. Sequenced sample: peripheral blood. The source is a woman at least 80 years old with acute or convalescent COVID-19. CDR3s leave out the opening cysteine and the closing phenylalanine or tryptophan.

CDR3 protein: ASSLDPANYGYT
V gene: TRBV5-4
CDR3 length: 12
J gene: TRBJ1-2

CDR3 protein: ASSPPKGRRGTDTQY
V gene: TRBV9
CDR3 length: 15
J gene: TRBJ2-3

CDR3 protein: ASSLARVNEQF
V gene: TRBV7-9
CDR3 length: 11
J gene: TRBJ2-1

CDR3 protein: ASSLGQGSQAF
V gene: TRBV28
CDR3 length: 11
J gene: TRBJ1-1

CDR3 protein: AWLGTSSTDTQY
V gene: TRBV30
CDR3 length: 12
J gene: TRBJ2-3

CDR3 protein: ASSYSFAAQH
V gene: TRBV6-2/TRBV6-3
CDR3 length: 10
J gene: TRBJ1-5

CDR3 protein: ASSLRGGRNEKLF
V gene: TRBV7-2
CDR3 length: 13
J gene: TRBJ1-4

CDR3 protein: ATSDLDRAKDTQY
V gene: TRBV24-1
CDR3 length: 13
J gene: TRBJ2-3

CDR3 protein: SVGWGGADTEAF
V gene: TRBV29-1
CDR3 length: 12
J gene: TRBJ1-1

CDR3 protein: ASSLIRSGRAITGELF
V gene: TRBV19
CDR3 length: 16
J gene: TRBJ2-2

CDR3 protein: ASSYEGGADTQY
V gene: TRBV6-6
CDR3 length: 12
J gene: TRBJ2-3

CDR3 protein: ASRPSARGSIQY
V gene: TRBV28
CDR3 length: 12
J gene: TRBJ2-4

CDR3 protein: ASSLSTDRGYT
V gene: TRBV28
CDR3 length: 11
J gene: TRBJ1-2

CDR3 protein: ASRGLAGSYEQF
V gene: TRBV6-5
CDR3 length: 12
J gene: TRBJ2-1

CDR3 protein: ASSRNGGELF
V gene: TRBV3-1/TRBV3-2
CDR3 length: 10
J gene: TRBJ2-2

CDR3 protein: ASSVRQGRNEKLF
V gene: TRBV2
CDR3 length: 13
J gene: TRBJ1-4

CDR3 protein: ASTQRAGGRRGTTNEKLF
V gene: TRBV21-1
CDR3 length: 18
J gene: TRBJ1-4

CDR3 protein: ASTAHGFYYEQY
V gene: TRBV6-5
CDR3 length: 12
J gene: TRBJ2-7

CDR3 protein: ASSFSGQGLSYEQY
V gene: TRBV7-8
CDR3 length: 14
J gene: TRBJ2-7

CDR3 protein: ASSSGTEQPQH
V gene: TRBV6-2/TRBV6-3
CDR3 length: 11
J gene: TRBJ1-5

CDR3 protein: ASSIRQASDTEAF
V gene: TRBV7-2
CDR3 length: 13
J gene: TRBJ1-1

CDR3 protein: ASSLVGHNTEAF
V gene: TRBV28
CDR3 length: 12
J gene: TRBJ1-1

CDR3 protein: ASRADENYGYT
V gene: TRBV6-5
CDR3 length: 11
J gene: TRBJ1-2

CDR3 protein: ASSRAVQGLLF
V gene: TRBV11-1
CDR3 length: 11
J gene: TRBJ2-2

CDR3 protein: ASSIPYGSMY
V gene: TRBV19
CDR3 length: 10
J gene: TRBJ2-7

CDR3 protein: AWLGGGGIITGANVLT
V gene: TRBV30
CDR3 length: 16
J gene: TRBJ2-6

CDR3 protein: ASSPSAGTQY
V gene: TRBV3-1/TRBV3-2
CDR3 length: 10
J gene: TRBJ2-5

CDR3 protein: ASSLRPGQDYEQY
V gene: TRBV18
CDR3 length: 13
J gene: TRBJ2-7

CDR3 protein: ASSTQGYEQY
V gene: TRBV19
CDR3 length: 10
J gene: TRBJ2-7

CDR3 protein: ASSLGGDNQPQH
V gene: TRBV6-5
CDR3 length: 12
J gene: TRBJ1-5

CDR3 protein: ASSPGTGLNQPQH
V gene: TRBV18
CDR3 length: 13
J gene: TRBJ1-5

CDR3 protein: ASSIDRESQPQH
V gene: TRBV19
CDR3 length: 12
J gene: TRBJ1-5

CDR3 protein: ASSLGGTSVINYGYT
V gene: TRBV11-2
CDR3 length: 15
J gene: TRBJ1-2

CDR3 protein: ASRPSAILYNEQF
V gene: TRBV19
CDR3 length: 13
J gene: TRBJ2-1

CDR3 protein: ASSQGDRVDEQY
V gene: TRBV3-1/TRBV3-2
CDR3 length: 12
J gene: TRBJ2-7

CDR3 protein: ASSLSWRGLSYEQY
V gene: TRBV27
CDR3 length: 14
J gene: TRBJ2-7

CDR3 protein: ASSLYQGTEAF
V gene: TRBV7-9
CDR3 length: 11
J gene: TRBJ1-1

CDR3 protein: ASSSGTGLWELF
V gene: TRBV5-6
CDR3 length: 12
J gene: TRBJ2-2

CDR3 protein: AWSVEAGRETQY
V gene: TRBV30
CDR3 length: 12
J gene: TRBJ2-5

CDR3 protein: ASSQDRKQTAEAF
V gene: TRBV4-3
CDR3 length: 13
J gene: TRBJ1-1

CDR3 protein: ASSQAGEYGYT
V gene: TRBV4-3
CDR3 length: 11
J gene: TRBJ1-2

CDR3 protein: ASSRLGGSNTIY
V gene: TRBV14
CDR3 length: 12
J gene: TRBJ1-3

CDR3 protein: ASSQQGAGYEQY
V gene: TRBV27
CDR3 length: 12
J gene: TRBJ2-7

CDR3 protein: ASSLLRQGARTDTQY
V gene: TRBV5-1
CDR3 length: 15
J gene: TRBJ2-3

CDR3 protein: ASSATPQGGTEAF
V gene: TRBV9
CDR3 length: 13
J gene: TRBJ1-1

CDR3 protein: ATSRGGLAGSEQF
V gene: TRBV15
CDR3 length: 13
J gene: TRBJ2-1

CDR3 protein: ASSLGGRQGTEEQY
V gene: TRBV5-4
CDR3 length: 14
J gene: TRBJ2-7

CDR3 protein: ASSFGRNQETQY
V gene: TRBV6-2/TRBV6-3
CDR3 length: 12
J gene: TRBJ2-5

CDR3 protein: ASSSPGTAEAF
V gene: TRBV28
CDR3 length: 11
J gene: TRBJ1-1

CDR3 protein: ASSLSGQGYSPLH
V gene: TRBV27
CDR3 length: 13
J gene: TRBJ1-6

CDR3 protein: ASEQGWGNSPLH
V gene: TRBV6-5
CDR3 length: 12
J gene: TRBJ1-6

CDR3 protein: AWSREGYTEAF
V gene: TRBV30
CDR3 length: 11
J gene: TRBJ1-1

CDR3 protein: ASSPRTSGGDTQY
V gene: TRBV6-5
CDR3 length: 13
J gene: TRBJ2-3

CDR3 protein: SVERGTGTDTQY
V gene: TRBV29-1
CDR3 length: 12
J gene: TRBJ2-3

CDR3 protein: ASSLTGGAGEKLF
V gene: TRBV28
CDR3 length: 13
J gene: TRBJ1-4

CDR3 protein: ASSFIVGQGFNYGYT
V gene: TRBV5-6
CDR3 length: 15
J gene: TRBJ1-2

CDR3 protein: ASNSGVTTDTQY
V gene: TRBV7-2
CDR3 length: 12
J gene: TRBJ2-3